The 21 T cell receptor beta chains below all came from one sample that was sequenced in a study of Tregs in tolerant kidney transplant recipients. Assay used: immunoSEQ multiplex PCR; TCRdb lists only in-frame clones, some missing. The sample contains around 85,000 clones, 85% to 95% of which appear only once. This specimen was Tregs from blood, taken before the transplant. Every receptor here comes from a human donor who received a combined kidney and bone marrow transplant.

With regard to this clone: This CDR3 fails to terminate in the conserved phenylalanine or tryptophan, so it likely reflects a read error. No DNA is shown, since the ends of the CDR3 on it are uncertain; the CDR3 is the one TCRdb lists. The V call is TRBV11-3, the J call TRBJ1-2; the table's D call of TRBD1 was not tested on the DNA. The CDR3 is made up of 9 amino acids, end residues included. Germline CDR1 and CDR2: SGHNT and YENEEA. CDR3 residues: CANVHQGAS.

V usage is TRBV28 and J usage is TRBJ1-5, with D uncertain. CDR1 is MDHEN and CDR2 is SYDVKM in the germline V gene. The CDR3 covers 15 residues. Trimming removed 5 bases at V and 0 bases at J, with 11 bases between. CDR3 protein: CASSALSRSNQPQHF. The CDR3 DNA reads TGTGCCAGCAGTGCCCTCTCCCGTAGCAATCAGCCCCAGCATTTT.

V and J are TRBV28 and TRBJ2-3; D might be TRBD2 (5 bases). The V end lost 2 bases, the J end lost 0 bases, and 15 bases lay between the germline ends. The CDR3 consists of 17 residues. Germline V gene sequence: CDR1 MDHEN, CDR2 SYDVKM. In DNA, the CDR3 is TGTGCCAGCAGTTTAATCGAGGGAGAACTTAGCACAGATACGCAGTATTTT. Translation: CASSLIEGELSTDTQYF.

The V call is TRBV7-2, the J call TRBJ2-5; 7 nucleotides align to TRBD1. The CDR3 has 14 amino acids. Unmatched junction bases numbered 8, after V lost 5 bases and J lost 5 bases. Germline lookup yields CDR1 SGHTA and CDR2 FQGNSA. The CDR3 nucleotides are TGTGCCAGCAGCCCCAACAGGGGCGCGGAGACCCAGTACTTC. Protein product: CASSPNRGAETQYF. Drawing the rest from reference TRBV7-2 and TRBJ2-5, the complete variable domain is GAGVSQSPSNKVTEKGKDVELRCDPISGHTALYWYRQSLGQGLEFLIYFQGNSAPDKSGLPSDRFSAERTGGSVSTLTIQRTQQEDSAVYLCASSPNRGAETQYFGPGTRLLVL.

The chain couples TRBV7-2 to TRBJ2-5, with 7 bases aligning to TRBD2. In germline, CDR1 is SGHTA, CDR2 FQGNSA. The CDR3 consists of 16 residues. The trim removed 1 base at V and 1 base at J, leaving 6 bases unmatched. The CDR3 coding sequence is TGTGCCAGCAGCTTAGTGGCGGGAGTGGGCCAAGAGACCCAGTACTTC. Protein product: CASSLVAGVGQETQYF.

This clone appeared a single time. The chain couples TRBV7-2 to TRBJ2-7; 8 bases are shared with TRBD1. CDR1 and CDR2 (germline): SGHTA, FQGNSA. The CDR3 is 12 amino acids. V shed 5 bases, J shed 6 bases, and the junction held 3 bases outside the gene matches. The CDR3 sequence: CASSVDRGEQYF. The CDR3 DNA reads as TGTGCCAGCAGCGTAGACAGGGGCGAGCAGTACTTC.

This sequence joins TRBV4-3 and TRBJ1-1; D is uncertain. The CDR3 contains 14 residues. Germline V gene lookup returns CDR1 LGHNA and CDR2 YSLEER. Trimming left V 3 bases short and J 1 base short, with 9 bases between. The chain's CDR3 is CASSQEPTNTEAFF. Written as DNA, the CDR3 is TGCGCCAGCAGCCAGGAGCCCACGAACACTGAAGCTTTCTTT.

The genes are TRBV19 and TRBJ2-1; D is ambiguous. CDR3 length: 15 amino acids. Germline CDR1 reads LNHDA; CDR2 reads SQIVND (reference sequence). V was clipped by 0 bases and J by 0 bases, with 6 bases between them. CDR3 DNA sequence: TGTGCCAGTAGTATAGAGGGCAGCTCCTACAATGAGCAGTTCTTC. Its translation: CASSIEGSSYNEQFF.

The sample holds a few counts of this clone. The J gene is TRBJ1-2, the V gene TRBV19; D not resolved. CDR1 is LNHDA and CDR2 is SQIVND in the germline V gene (reference sequence). The CDR3 length is 13 residues. V gave up 1 base and J gave up 7 bases, with 10 bases separating them. CDR3 amino acids: CASSIGHQSGYTF. CDR3 nucleotide sequence: TGTGCCAGTAGTATAGGGCACCAGAGTGGCTACACCTTC.

V and J are TRBV7-3 and TRBJ2-1; D possibly corresponds to TRBD2 (5 bases). CDR1 and CDR2 from the germline V gene are SGHTA and FQGTGA. The CDR3 is made up of 16 amino acids. V was pared by 5 bases and J by 2 bases, with 16 bases between. CDR3 in amino acids: CASSPRGGQTYNEQFF. As DNA, the CDR3 is TGTGCCAGCAGCCCCAGAGGCGGGCAGACCTACAATGAGCAGTTCTTC.

The CDR3 reads CASSPRDGTGSEQYF. Written as DNA, the CDR3 is TGTGCCAGCAGTCCCCGGGACGGGACAGGTTCCGAGCAGTACTTC. This chain uses TRBV27 with TRBJ2-7; 8 bases match TRBD1. In germline, CDR1 is MNHEY, CDR2 SMNVEV (reference sequence). V lost 5 bases to trimming and J lost 6 bases; unmatched junction nucleotides: 12. The CDR3 has 15 amino acids.

This chain joins TRBV30 and TRBJ2-1; D might be TRBD1 (6 bases). CDR1 is GTSNPN, CDR2 SVGIG, per germline (reference sequence). Trimming cost V 3 bases and J 12 bases, with 15 bases left between them. The CDR3 runs to 12 residues. The CDR3 sequence: CAWRTTGLGQFF. The DNA for the CDR3 is TGTGCCTGGAGAACTACAGGGTTAGGGCAGTTCTTC.

The V and J genes are TRBV7-2 and TRBJ2-3; either TRBD1 or TRBD2 may supply D (5 bases each). The V end was cut by 6 bases, the J end by 5 bases, with 6 bases between. This CDR3 contains 11 residues. Germline lookup yields CDR1 SGHTA and CDR2 FQGNSA. CDR3 nucleotide sequence: TGTGCCAGCAGGGGGGTAGATACGCAGTATTTT. It translates to CASRGVDTQYF.

The chain is built from TRBV5-6 and TRBJ1-2; D not resolved. Germline assignment: CDR1 SGHDT and CDR2 YYEEEE. V was trimmed by 4 bases and J by 2 bases, leaving 12 bases between them. The CDR3 contains 14 residues. For the CDR3, the DNA is TGTGCCAGCAGCCCCACCGGCGGAAACTATGGCTACACCTTC. Residues: CASSPTGGNYGYTF.

The genes are TRBV5-1 and TRBJ2-3; TRBD2 matches 7 bases. This CDR3 has 15 residues. V was pared by 1 base and J by 2 bases, with 4 bases of the junction left unmatched. Germline V lookup: CDR1 SGHRS, CDR2 YFSETQ. This chain's CDR3 is CASSLSGTITDTQYF. The CDR3 coding sequence is TGCGCCAGCAGCTTGAGCGGGACGATCACAGATACGCAGTATTTT.

The rearrangement links TRBV7-9 to TRBJ2-3, with TRBD2 matching 8 bases. J gave up 2 bases and V 8 bases, and 12 bases lay outside the gene matches. This CDR3 has 16 amino acids. Looked up from germline, CDR1 is SEHNR and CDR2 is FQNEAQ (reference sequence). The DNA for the CDR3 is TGTGCCAGCGTCAGCGGGAGCTCCCCTAACACAGATACGCAGTATTTT. Its translation is CASVSGSSPNTDTQYF.

The rearrangement links TRBV4-1 to TRBJ1-4, with D hard to call. Per the germline V gene, CDR1 is MGHRA and CDR2 is YSYEKL. This CDR3 comprises 16 residues. V was clipped by 0 bases and J by 6 bases, with 14 bases between them. The CDR3 DNA sequence: TGCGCCAGCAGCCAAGACCCTGGGAGAGATCATGAAAAACTGTTTTTT. Protein product: CASSQDPGRDHEKLFF.

The genes are TRBV7-9 and TRBJ2-2, with D possibly matching TRBD1 (6 bases). Germline V gene data show CDR1 as SEHNR and CDR2 as FQNEAQ (reference sequence). The CDR3 has 17 residues. Trimming shortened V by 5 bases and J by 5 bases, and 21 bases separated the two germline ends. This CDR3 is CASSPLPEAGETGELFF. The CDR3 DNA reads TGTGCCAGCAGCCCCCTCCCGGAGGCAGGGGAAACCGGGGAGCTGTTTTTT.

The V and J genes are TRBV6-5 and TRBJ1-4, with D unclear. The CDR3 has 15 residues. CDR1 MNHEY and CDR2 SVGAGI come from the germline V gene. V lost 6 bases to trimming and J lost 8 bases, with 19 bases between them. The CDR3 is CASSPRGRHGEKLFF. In DNA, the CDR3 is TGTGCCAGCAGCCCCCGGGGTCGACACGGGGAAAAACTGTTTTTT.

This rearrangement joins TRBV6-6 to TRBJ1-5; weak D call: TRBD1 (5 bases). From germline, CDR1 is MNHNY and CDR2 SVGAGI (reference sequence). This CDR3 has 15 residues. Deletions cut 5 bases from V and 0 bases from J, with 11 bases between. The CDR3 bases are TGTGCCAGCAGTCGGACAATCAGTAGCAATCAGCCCCAGCATTTT. It yields the protein CASSRTISSNQPQHF.

V gene TRBV28 combines with J gene TRBJ2-5, with 10 bases identical to TRBD2. The germline CDR1 and CDR2 sequences are MDHEN and SYDVKM. The CDR3 has 18 amino acids. The trim removed 2 bases at V and 5 bases at J, leaving 14 bases unmatched. This CDR3 reads CASSLHQFGAAGGETQYF. Written as DNA, the CDR3 is TGTGCCAGCAGTTTACACCAGTTTGGGGCAGCGGGGGGGGAGACCCAGTACTTC.